The 18 T cell receptor beta chains below all came from one sample that was sequenced in a study of cytomegalovirus exposure and HLA in healthy donors. TCRdb's table, derived via immunoSEQ multiplex PCR, lists solely in-frame clones and lacks some. The data hold roughly 65,000 clones, with around 96% observed a single time. The sequencing input was PBMCs. These receptors all stem from a man aged 18 to 30 in good health and CMV-seropositive.

The CDR3: CASSLAGRGGADTQYF. The DNA for the CDR3 is TGTGCCAGCAGCTTGGCCGGGCGAGGGGGGGCAGATACGCAGTATTTT. This chain links TRBV7-2 with TRBJ2-3, with a tentative D call TRBD2 (7 bases). The CDR3 extends over 16 amino acids. V was cut by 3 bases and J by 4 bases, with 17 bases left in between. Germline V CDR1 and CDR2: SGHTA, FQGNSA.

The rearrangement joins TRBV5-1 to TRBJ2-7, with D possibly matching TRBD1 (5 bases). Trimming shortened V by 4 bases and J by 4 bases, and 15 bases separated the two germline ends. Germline assignment: CDR1 SGHRS and CDR2 YFSETQ. The CDR3 length is 14 residues. The CDR3 sequence: CASSPRADRYEQYF. The CDR3 DNA sequence: TGCGCCAGCAGCCCCCGAGCAGACAGATACGAGCAGTACTTC. The full variable domain, with the rest looked up from reference TRBV5-1 and TRBJ2-7, is KAGVTQTPRYLIKTRGQQVTLSCSPISGHRSVSWYQQTPGQGLQFLFEYFSETQRNKGNFPGRFSGRQFSNSRSEMNVSTLELGDSALYLCASSPRADRYEQYFGPGTRLTVT.

The rearrangement joins TRBV29-1 to TRBJ1-1; 8 positions agree with TRBD1. CDR1 SQVTM and CDR2 ANQGSEA come from the germline V gene. V was clipped by 4 bases and J by 6 bases; unmatched bases: 10. The CDR3 loop spans 14 amino acids. The CDR3 region is CSVGTTGGAAEAFF. CDR3 sequence (DNA): TGCAGCGTTGGAACCACAGGGGGTGCGGCTGAAGCTTTCTTT.

The chain uses TRBV10-1 and TRBJ1-1; 8 nucleotides agree with TRBD1. Germline loops: CDR1 WNHNN, CDR2 SYGVQD (reference sequence). V gave up 7 bases and J gave up 8 bases; unmatched junction bases: 9. This CDR3 has 13 amino acids. The CDR3 loop is CASNQDRGSEAFF. The CDR3 DNA is TGCGCCAGCAACCAAGACAGGGGATCCGAAGCTTTCTTT.

The chain carries TRBV27 and TRBJ2-3; 8 nucleotides align to TRBD1. The CDR3 has 16 residues. Germline CDR1 and CDR2: MNHEY and SMNVEV (reference sequence). Trimming at V came to 5 bases and at J to 2 bases, leaving 9 bases not matched to a gene. CDR3 DNA: TGTGCCAGCAGTGGACGGGACAGGCCCCACACAGATACGCAGTATTTT. Amino acids: CASSGRDRPHTDTQYF.

The rearrangement joins TRBV18 to TRBJ1-2; 11 positions agree with TRBD1. Trimming took 10 bases from V and 7 from J; bases not matched to a gene: 8. The CDR3 covers 13 residues. Germline V gene sequence: CDR1 KGHSH, CDR2 LQKENI. Written as DNA, the CDR3 is TGTGCCACCGCTGGACAGGGGGCTTCTGGCTACACCTTC. This sequence encodes CATAGQGASGYTF.

The rearrangement uses TRBV27 and TRBJ2-3, with 10 bases identical to TRBD2. The CDR3 runs 14 residues. The V gene's germline CDR1 is MNHEY and CDR2 SMNVEV (reference sequence). The trim removed 7 bases at V and 5 bases at J, leaving 6 bases unmatched. The CDR3 coding sequence is TGTGCCAGCACTGCTAGCGGGGGTATAGATACGCAGTATTTT. As protein: CASTASGGIDTQYF.

The J gene is TRBJ2-1, the V gene TRBV2; D not resolved. There are 13 residues in the CDR3. V dropped 11 bases and J dropped 0 bases, with 11 bases sitting between them. CDR1 SNHLY and CDR2 FYNNEI come from the germline V gene. The CDR3 loop is CAFRLSSYNEQFF. DNA for the CDR3: TGTGCCTTCCGACTTAGCTCCTACAATGAGCAGTTCTTC.

The CDR3 protein is CAIISGPSTDTQYF. CDR3 DNA: TGTGCCATCATCAGCGGACCTAGCACAGATACGCAGTATTTT. The chain combines TRBV6-1 with TRBJ2-3; a possible D gene is TRBD2 (5 bases). In germline, CDR1 is MNHNS, CDR2 SASEGT. The CDR3 has 14 residues. Trimming removed 10 bases from V and 0 bases from J, with 14 bases in between.

The chain employs TRBV2 and TRBJ2-2, with D possibly TRBD2 on 7 matching bases. This CDR3 comprises 15 residues. V was pared by 6 bases and J by 0 bases, with 11 bases between. CDR1 and CDR2 from the germline V gene are SNHLY and FYNNEI. The CDR3 loop reads CASSTGGPNTGELFF. CDR3 DNA: TGTGCCAGCAGCACGGGGGGCCCGAACACCGGGGAGCTGTTTTTT.

This chain links TRBV13 with TRBJ2-7, with a tentative D call TRBD1 (6 bases). This CDR3 region has 14 residues. CDR1 is PRHDT, CDR2 FYEKMQ, per germline (reference sequence). V was pared by 3 bases and J by 0 bases, with 9 bases between. CDR3 sequence reads: CASSFWDNSYEQYF. The CDR3 DNA reads TGTGCCAGCAGCTTCTGGGACAACTCCTACGAGCAGTACTTC.

The rearrangement uses TRBV5-1 and TRBJ1-5; unclear D gene. This CDR3 comprises 14 residues. V shed 0 bases and J shed 5 bases, with 9 bases lying between them. Germline V gives CDR1 SGHRS, CDR2 YFSETQ. CDR3 sequence: CASSLGEAHQPQHF. In DNA, the CDR3 is TGCGCCAGCAGCTTGGGTGAAGCCCATCAGCCCCAGCATTTT.

The gene calls are TRBV6-5 and TRBJ2-1; TRBD2 matches 9 bases. CDR1 and CDR2 (germline): MNHEY, SVGAGI. Germline trimming cut 7 bases from V and 7 bases from J; bases unmatched to any gene: 8. This CDR3 has 14 amino acids. DNA of the CDR3: TGTGCCAGCACTCCGGGACTAGCACGGAATGAGCAGTTCTTC. This encodes CASTPGLARNEQFF.

V gene TRBV19 combines with J gene TRBJ1-1; D gene ambiguous. CDR3 size: 12 residues. The V end was cut by 3 bases, the J end by 7 bases, with 9 bases between. Germline assignment: CDR1 LNHDA and CDR2 SQIVND (reference sequence). In DNA, the CDR3 is TGTGCCAGTAGTATTTGGGAGGGTGAAGCTTTCTTT. Its protein is CASSIWEGEAFF.

The chain is built from TRBV30 and TRBJ2-7; no clear D gene. This CDR3 comprises 12 residues. Germline CDR1 and CDR2: GTSNPN and SVGIG (reference sequence). V lost 0 bases and J lost 5, with 8 bases in between. The CDR3 loop reads CAWSVPEHEQYF. CDR3 DNA: TGTGCCTGGAGTGTACCGGAGCACGAGCAGTACTTC.

The chain employs TRBV1 and TRBJ2-7; no DNA check was done on the table's D call, TRBD2. TRBV1 is shown as a pseudogene. This CDR3 has 15 amino acids. The CDR3 spells CTSSQVSGSAYEQYF. The CDR3 nucleotides are TGCACCAGCAGCCAAGTGAGCGGGAGCGCCTACGAGCAGTACTTC.

The genes are TRBV6-5 and TRBJ1-1, with 7 bases aligning to TRBD1. The germline V gene encodes CDR1 MNHEY and CDR2 SVGAGI. Trimming removed 6 bases from V and 0 bases from J; junction bases left unmatched: 1. The CDR3 contains 13 residues. CDR3 amino acids: CASSDRVNTEAFF. The CDR3 DNA reads as TGTGCCAGCAGCGACAGGGTGAACACTGAAGCTTTCTTT.

The chain is built from TRBV7-8 and TRBJ2-5, with 8 bases lining up with TRBD2. Per the germline V gene, CDR1 is SGHVS and CDR2 is FQNEAQ. V lost 4 bases to trimming and J lost 3 bases; unmatched junction nucleotides: 16. The CDR3 sequence is 18 residues long. As DNA, the CDR3 is TGTGCCAGCAGCTCCTCCTTTATCGGGGGGGAGTTCAAAGAGACCCAGTACTTC. Translating gives CASSSSFIGGEFKETQYF.